This T cell receptor (beta chain) comes out of a study of T-cell reconstitution after alpha-beta-depleted transplantation in children. Trimming at V came to 2 bases and at J to 4 bases, leaving 10 bases not matched to a gene. Germline lookup yields CDR1 MNHNS and CDR2 SASEGT. The CDR3 has 17 amino acids. This sample's TCRbeta library carried unique molecular identifier barcodes. TCRdb redid the calling of the PCR reads with MiXCR, one entry per CDR3 protein. Of around 380,000 distinct CDR3 sequences in the sample, about 11% were seen once. This clonotype was detected a few times. This material consisted of PBMCs from the stem cell graft donor, taken from the stem cell graft. The chain uses TRBV6-1 and TRBJ1-5, with 8 bases that match TRBD1. This TCR came from a human donor who donated a stem cell graft to a child with acute myeloid leukemia. In nucleotides, the CDR3 is TGTGCCAGCAGTGAACGGTGGCAGGGGGCCCATAATCAGCCCCAGCATTTT. Translation: CASSERWQGAHNQPQHF.